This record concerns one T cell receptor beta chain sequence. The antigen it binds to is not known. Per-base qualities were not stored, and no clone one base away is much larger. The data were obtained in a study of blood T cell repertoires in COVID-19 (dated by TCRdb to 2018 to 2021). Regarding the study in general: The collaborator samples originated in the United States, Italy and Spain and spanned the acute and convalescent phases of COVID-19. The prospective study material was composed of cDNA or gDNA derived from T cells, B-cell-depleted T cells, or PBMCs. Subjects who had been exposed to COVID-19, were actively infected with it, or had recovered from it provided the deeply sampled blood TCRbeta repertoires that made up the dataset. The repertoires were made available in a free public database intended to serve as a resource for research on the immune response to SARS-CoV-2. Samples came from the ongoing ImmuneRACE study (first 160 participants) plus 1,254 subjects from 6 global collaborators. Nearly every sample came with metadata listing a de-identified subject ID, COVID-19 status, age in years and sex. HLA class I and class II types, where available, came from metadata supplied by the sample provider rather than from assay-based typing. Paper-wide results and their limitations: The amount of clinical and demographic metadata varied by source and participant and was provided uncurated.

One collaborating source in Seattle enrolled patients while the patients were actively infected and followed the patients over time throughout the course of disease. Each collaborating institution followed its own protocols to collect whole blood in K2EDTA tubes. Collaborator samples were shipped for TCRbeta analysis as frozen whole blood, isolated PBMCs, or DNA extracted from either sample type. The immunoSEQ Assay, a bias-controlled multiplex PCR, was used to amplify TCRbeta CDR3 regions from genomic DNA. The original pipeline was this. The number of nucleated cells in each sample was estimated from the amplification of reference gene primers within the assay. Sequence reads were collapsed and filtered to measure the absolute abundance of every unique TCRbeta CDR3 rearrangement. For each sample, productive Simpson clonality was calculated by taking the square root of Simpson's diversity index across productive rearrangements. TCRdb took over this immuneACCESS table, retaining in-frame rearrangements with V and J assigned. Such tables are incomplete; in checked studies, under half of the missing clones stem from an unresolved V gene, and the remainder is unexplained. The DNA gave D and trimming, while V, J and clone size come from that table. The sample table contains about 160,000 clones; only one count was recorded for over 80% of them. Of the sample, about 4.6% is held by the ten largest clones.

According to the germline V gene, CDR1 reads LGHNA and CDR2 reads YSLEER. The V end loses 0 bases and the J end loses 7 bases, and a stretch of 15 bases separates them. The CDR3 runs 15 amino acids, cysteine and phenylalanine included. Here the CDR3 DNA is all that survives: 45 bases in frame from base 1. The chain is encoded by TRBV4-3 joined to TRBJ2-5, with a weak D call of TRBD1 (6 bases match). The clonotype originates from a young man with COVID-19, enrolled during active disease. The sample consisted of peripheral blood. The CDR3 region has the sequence CASSQDTGPLGTQYF. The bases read TGCGCCAGCAGCCAAGATACAGGGCCGTTGGGGACCCAGTACTTC.